This T cell receptor beta chain was recovered during a study of blood T cell repertoires in COVID-19. Study-wide background: Whether acute or convalescent, the COVID-19 samples came from the United States, Italy and Spain. In each case, the material was cDNA or gDNA derived from T cells, B-cell-depleted T cells, or PBMCs.

V lost 3 bases and J lost 6; bases outside the gene matches: 12. The V gene's germline CDR1 is SGHTA and CDR2 FQGNSA. There are 17 residues in the CDR3. In the study's own analysis: Reference gene primers were amplified, and this amplification served to estimate nucleated cell counts. The table came from immunoSEQ multiplex PCR; TCRdb's copy has only in-frame clones and leaves some out. That table supplies the V and J calls and clone size; D and trimming were determined from the DNA. This table has 300,000 to 400,000 clones, under 95% appearing once. Sample: peripheral blood. This clonotype originated in a young woman who had recovered from COVID-19. The chain recombines TRBV7-2 with TRBJ2-3; TRBD2 agrees at 10 bases. CDR3 nucleotide sequence: TGTGCCAGCAGCTTGACTAGCGGGCCTTACAGGGCGGATACGCAGTATTTT. Translating gives CASSLTSGPYRADTQYF. Full variable domain (missing parts from reference TRBV7-2 and TRBJ2-3): GAGVSQSPSNKVTEKGKDVELRCDPISGHTALYWYRQSLGQGLEFLIYFQGNSAPDKSGLPSDRFSAERTGGSVSTLTIQRTQQEDSAVYLCASSLTSGPYRADTQYFGPGTRLTVL.